These 12 T cell receptor beta chains share one sample of origin, sequenced in a study of blood T cell repertoires in COVID-19. Measured with immunoSEQ multiplex PCR; TCRdb has only the in-frame clones, and not every one. This table holds 140,000 to 150,000 clones, over 70% found once. The sample taken for sequencing was peripheral blood. The receptors stem from a woman aged 50 to 65 with acute or convalescent COVID-19.

Comments on this clone: One junction end disagrees with the germline gene, perhaps due to a read error. The chain couples TRBV7-3 to TRBJ2-1; D is possibly TRBD2 (5 bases). In germline, CDR1 is SGHTA, CDR2 FQGTGA. This CDR3 region has 13 residues. The CDR3, as DNA: TGTGCCAGCAGCCTAACTAGTCACGATGAGCAGTTCTTC. It translates to CASSLTSHDEQFF.

The chain combines TRBV18 with TRBJ1-5; D unresolved. This CDR3 is built from 14 residues. Germline V lookup: CDR1 KGHSH, CDR2 LQKENI. Trimming shortened V by 5 bases and J by 2 bases, and 10 bases separated the two germline ends. CDR3 bases: TGTGCCAGCTCAGGCGACGGGGGCAATCAGCCCCAGCATTTT. Its protein is CASSGDGGNQPQHF.

The genes are TRBV14 and TRBJ1-4; D ambiguous. Germline CDR1 SGHDN, CDR2 FVKESK. CDR3 length: 13 amino acids. V lost 1 base to trimming and J lost 8 bases, with 8 bases between them. The CDR3 nucleotides read TGTGCCAGCAGCCAAGGTCTAAGAGAAAAACTGTTTTTT. Translation: CASSQGLREKLFF.

The rearrangement joins TRBV27 to TRBJ2-7; unclear D gene. Germline CDR1 MNHEY, CDR2 SMNVEV (reference sequence). The CDR3 contains 13 residues. V lost 2 bases to trimming and J lost 1 base, with 6 bases between them. The CDR3 region has the DNA TGTGCCAGCAGTTTAGGCAGGTCCTACGAGCAGTACTTC. Residues: CASSLGRSYEQYF.

This chain links TRBV7-3 with TRBJ1-3; TRBD1 agrees at 9 bases. This CDR3 region has 15 residues. The ends lost 6 bases at V and 1 base at J; junction bases unmatched: 4. Germline CDR1 reads SGHTA; CDR2 reads FQGTGA. The CDR3 here is CASSKDRGSGNTIYF. For the CDR3, the DNA is TGTGCCAGCAGTAAGGACAGGGGATCTGGAAACACCATATATTTT.

Here the CDR3 reads CASKTSGGNEQFF. DNA of the CDR3: TGTGCCAGCAAAACTAGCGGGGGAAATGAGCAGTTCTTC. The gene calls are TRBV7-8 and TRBJ2-1; 11 bases agree with TRBD2. With V trimmed by 7 bases and J by 7 bases, 3 bases remained unmatched. Germline V lookup: CDR1 SGHVS, CDR2 FQNEAQ. The CDR3 contains 13 residues. Based on the CDR3 plus reference TRBV7-8 and TRBJ2-1, the full variable domain is GAGVSQSPRYKVAKRGQDVALRCDPISGHVSLFWYQQALGQGPEFLTYFQNEAQLDKSGLPSDRFFAERPEGSVSTLKIQRTQQEDSAVYLCASKTSGGNEQFFGPGTRLTVL.

The V gene is TRBV5-1, the J gene TRBJ2-7; 10 bases line up with TRBD2. Trimming at V came to 4 bases and at J to 4 bases, leaving 11 bases not matched to a gene. The CDR3 sequence is 16 residues long. Germline values: CDR1 SGHRS, CDR2 YFSETQ. CDR3 coding DNA: TGCGCCAGCAGCCCCGACTTGGCTAGCGGGAGTTACGAGCAGTACTTC. Translating gives CASSPDLASGSYEQYF.

This clone was seen just once. CDR3 protein: CASSSHRGIPEEAFF. CDR3 nucleotide sequence: TGTGCCAGCAGTTCGCATAGGGGAATCCCTGAGGAAGCTTTCTTT. The rearrangement joins TRBV6-5 to TRBJ1-1; maybe TRBD1 (5 bases). The CDR3 runs to 15 residues. Trimming removed 4 bases at V and 8 bases at J, with 20 bases between. Germline V gives CDR1 MNHEY, CDR2 SVGAGI.

The chain has TRBV2 and TRBJ1-6, with a possible D match to TRBD1 (6 bases). CDR3 length equals 14 residues. V was trimmed by 6 bases and J by 5 bases, leaving 11 bases between them. CDR1 SNHLY and CDR2 FYNNEI come from the germline V gene. The CDR3 sequence is CASRQGLDNSPLHF. The CDR3 DNA follows: TGTGCCAGCAGACAGGGTCTCGATAATTCACCCCTCCACTTT.

This chain's CDR3 is CASNGRGTEAFF. The CDR3 DNA is TGTGCCAGCAACGGACGGGGTACTGAAGCTTTCTTT. The chain uses TRBV6-5 and TRBJ1-1; D unresolved. The ends were cut back, 7 bases at V and 5 bases at J, with 11 bases in the middle. Germline CDR1 reads MNHEY; CDR2 reads SVGAGI. CDR3 length equals 12 residues.

The sample holds one count of this clone. The junction does not match germline at one end; this may be a read error. V usage is TRBV7-7 and J usage is TRBJ2-3; 10 positions match TRBD2. The germline V gene encodes CDR1 SSHAT and CDR2 FNYEAQ (reference sequence). The CDR3 sequence is 17 residues long. CDR3 in amino acids: CASSPDSGGTLTDTQYF. CDR3 DNA: TGTGCTAGCAGTCCTGATAGCGGGGGGACCCTCACAGATACGCAGTATTTT.

J is TRBJ1-4 and V is TRBV5-4; 10 positions match TRBD1. The CDR3 spans 15 residues. Per germline, CDR1 SGHNT and CDR2 YYREEE (reference sequence). Losses at the gene ends were 2 bases for V and 4 bases for J; bases not matched to a gene: 2. Here the CDR3 DNA reads TGTGCCAGCAGCTTATGGACAGGGGGTAATGAAAAACTGTTTTTT. Its protein product is CASSLWTGGNEKLFF.